Shown below are 26 T cell receptor beta chains from a single sample sequenced in a study of shared clonotypes between healthy human individuals. The assay was immunoSEQ multiplex PCR, and TCRdb's table has in-frame clones only and misses some. The table shows about 2.2 million clones, with about 94% occurring only once. Naive CD8 cells, CD45RO-negative and positively selected for CCR7, excluded terminally differentiated effector memory CD45RA+ cells. Sequenced material: naive CD8+ T cells from PBMCs. These receptors all come from a man younger than 35 in good health. Some clones in this sample may be carry-over from other donors' samples.

The chain combines TRBV4-2 with TRBJ2-7; D possibly uses TRBD1 or TRBD2 (5 bases each). Germline V gene lookup returns CDR1 LGHNA and CDR2 YNFKEQ. Trimming left V 0 bases short and J 3 bases short, with 15 bases between. The CDR3 sequence is 16 residues long. CDR3 loop: CASSQDLRDDLYEQYF. The DNA of the CDR3 is TGTGCCAGCAGCCAAGACCTCCGGGACGACCTCTACGAGCAGTACTTC.

This sequence joins TRBV2 and TRBJ1-5; D perhaps matches TRBD1 (5 bases). This CDR3 is built from 15 residues. V was cut by 4 bases and J by 4 bases, with 14 bases left in between. In germline, CDR1 is SNHLY, CDR2 FYNNEI. The CDR3 loop is CASSGGEAPNQPQHF. The CDR3 nucleotides read TGTGCCAGCAGTGGGGGGGAGGCGCCAAATCAGCCCCAGCATTTT.

This clone was picked up one time. V usage is TRBV27 and J usage is TRBJ2-1; D might be TRBD2 (6 bases). V was trimmed by 7 bases and J by 4 bases, leaving 20 bases between them. Germline V CDR1 and CDR2: MNHEY, SMNVEV (reference sequence). CDR3 length: 16 residues. Here the CDR3 reads CASTPVIADLYNEQFF. In nucleotides, the CDR3 is TGTGCCAGCACCCCGGTCATAGCGGACCTTTACAATGAGCAGTTCTTC.

This sequence joins TRBV6-1 and TRBJ1-2, with D uncertain. V gave up 0 bases and J gave up 7 bases, with 21 bases separating them. The CDR3 extends over 17 amino acids. Germline V CDR1 and CDR2: MNHNS, SASEGT. This CDR3 reads CASSEAGFLGVTRGYTF. The CDR3, as DNA: TGTGCCAGCAGTGAAGCAGGGTTCCTAGGAGTGACACGTGGCTACACCTTC.

DNA of the CDR3: TGTGCCAGCAGCCCCTCGATGGGGGGACTAGCGGGAGACAATGAGCAGTTCTTC. Its translation: CASSPSMGGLAGDNEQFF. The chain links TRBV7-8 to TRBJ2-1, with TRBD2 matching 14 bases. Trimming at V came to 5 bases and at J to 5 bases, leaving 11 bases not matched to a gene. This CDR3 is 18 amino acids long. CDR1 SGHVS and CDR2 FQNEAQ come from the germline V gene.

V gene TRBV19 combines with J gene TRBJ2-1, with 9 bases lining up with TRBD2. The CDR3 has 20 residues. The germline V gene has CDR1 LNHDA and CDR2 SQIVND (reference sequence). With 5 bases clipped from V and 0 bases from J, the junction kept 17 bases outside the gene matches. The CDR3 reads CASSFVFLAGSLSSYNEQFF. The DNA of the CDR3 is TGTGCCAGTAGTTTCGTATTTCTAGCGGGATCCCTAAGCTCCTACAATGAGCAGTTCTTC.

This chain connects TRBV28 to TRBJ2-2; D remains ambiguous. Germline-derived CDR1 and CDR2 are MDHEN and SYDVKM. The V end was cut by 8 bases, the J end by 5 bases, with 6 bases between. This CDR3 comprises 11 residues. Here the CDR3 DNA reads TGTGCCAGCGGGGAAACCGGGGAGCTGTTTTTT. It specifies CASGETGELFF.

Here the CDR3 reads CSVLFGEREDPSSYEQYF. CDR3 coding DNA: TGCAGCGTCCTGTTCGGCGAGCGGGAGGACCCAAGCTCCTACGAGCAGTACTTC. V usage is TRBV29-1 and J usage is TRBJ2-7, with 9 positions matching TRBD2. The V segment lost 6 bases and the J segment 0 bases; nucleotides outside the gene matches: 18. CDR1 and CDR2 (germline): SQVTM, ANQGSEA. The CDR3 consists of 18 residues.

A note on this clone: The same CDR3 is also encoded by other DNA sequences in this sample. The chain links TRBV5-6 to TRBJ1-5; no firm D call. The V gene lost 2 bases and the J gene lost 7 bases, with 7 bases spanning the gap. Germline CDR1 is SGHDT and CDR2 is YYEEEE. The CDR3 length is 12 residues. The DNA for the CDR3 is TGTGCCAGCAGCTTTGGTGGCCAGCCCCAGCATTTT. Translated, it gives CASSFGGQPQHF.

The chain couples TRBV11-2 to TRBJ2-1; TRBD1 or TRBD2 may be the D gene (5 bases each). V lost 0 bases to trimming and J lost 6 bases, with 9 bases between them. The germline CDR1 and CDR2 sequences are SGHAT and FQNNGV. This CDR3 region has 14 residues. This CDR3 is CASSLEGVPNEQFF. The DNA for the CDR3 is TGTGCCAGCAGCTTAGAGGGGGTCCCCAATGAGCAGTTCTTC.

The rearrangement joins TRBV5-1 to TRBJ1-1; tentative D call: TRBD1 (6 bases). The CDR3 runs 18 residues. CDR1 is SGHRS and CDR2 is YFSETQ in the germline V gene. Trimming shortened V by 4 bases and J by 5 bases, and 27 bases separated the two germline ends. This CDR3 is CASSLGRDQGGRGTEAFF. CDR3 nucleotides: TGCGCCAGCAGCCTTGGAAGGGACCAGGGAGGGAGGGGGACTGAAGCTTTCTTT.

This chain joins TRBV5-1 and TRBJ2-1; D is uncertain. This CDR3 has 16 amino acids. Trimming pared 1 base from V and 4 bases from J, leaving 15 bases between. Germline CDR1 reads SGHRS; CDR2 reads YFSETQ. The CDR3 coding sequence is TGCGCCAGCAGCTTGCAAGACGGAATGCCTTACAATGAGCAGTTCTTC. This gives the protein CASSLQDGMPYNEQFF.

The chain joins TRBV27 to TRBJ2-2, with 10 bases matching TRBD1. The V gene's germline CDR1 is MNHEY and CDR2 SMNVEV (reference sequence). The V and J ends lost 6 bases and 7 bases, in that order; junction bases with no gene match: 5. This CDR3 is built from 14 residues. CDR3 DNA: TGTGCCAGCAGCGACAGGGGGCCAAGCGGGGAGCTGTTTTTT. This translates into CASSDRGPSGELFF.

The rearrangement links TRBV28 to TRBJ2-7; 7 bases agree with TRBD1. The V segment lost 4 bases and the J segment 1 base; nucleotides outside the gene matches: 4. The CDR3 consists of 14 residues. The germline V gene has CDR1 MDHEN and CDR2 SYDVKM. The DNA of the CDR3 is TGTGCCAGCAGTTACAGGGGTAAGTCCTACGAGCAGTACTTC. Translated, it gives CASSYRGKSYEQYF.

This sequence joins TRBV6-5 and TRBJ1-1, with D uncertain. CDR3 length equals 13 residues. V was pared by 7 bases and J by 4 bases, with 13 bases between. The germline CDR1 and CDR2 sequences are MNHEY and SVGAGI. This chain's CDR3 is CASILLGTTEAFF. CDR3 DNA: TGTGCCAGCATTTTACTCGGTACCACTGAAGCTTTCTTT.

The J gene is TRBJ2-2, the V gene TRBV25-1, with 10 bases that match TRBD1. The CDR3 contains 16 residues. V lost 3 bases to trimming and J lost 3 bases; unmatched junction nucleotides: 4. Per germline, CDR1 MGHDK and CDR2 SYGVNS. CDR3 sequence: CASSDFGTGDTGELFF. CDR3 nucleotide sequence: TGTGCCAGCAGTGATTTCGGGACAGGGGACACCGGGGAGCTGTTTTTT.

The CDR3 sequence is CASGNSGSTDTQYF. The DNA for the CDR3 is TGTGCCAGCGGAAATAGCGGGAGCACAGATACGCAGTATTTT. This chain uses TRBV9 with TRBJ2-3; 7 bases map to TRBD2. The V and J ends lost 7 bases and 0 bases, in that order; junction bases with no gene match: 5. Germline CDR1 reads SGDLS; CDR2 reads YYNGEE. This CDR3 spans 14 amino acids.

The rearrangement joins TRBV6-6 to TRBJ2-2; D remains unclear. This CDR3 comprises 13 residues. The germline V gene encodes CDR1 MNHNY and CDR2 SVGAGI (reference sequence). The germline V and J ends were trimmed by 2 bases and 4 bases, with 5 bases remaining between them. The chain's CDR3 is CASSYRVTGELFF. CDR3 nucleotides: TGTGCCAGCAGTTACAGGGTCACCGGGGAGCTGTTTTTT.

This clone was seen only once. This chain uses TRBV5-6 with TRBJ2-7; D gene unclear. The CDR3 extends over 17 amino acids. CDR1 and CDR2 (germline): SGHDT, YYEEEE. V lost 4 bases and J lost 0, with 20 bases in between. In DNA, the CDR3 is TGTGCCAGCAGCCGCCAGTATGGTCAGTTCTCCTCCTACGAGCAGTACTTC. Translating it yields CASSRQYGQFSSYEQYF. Full variable domain (missing parts from reference TRBV5-6 and TRBJ2-7): DAGVTQSPTHLIKTRGQQVTLRCSPKSGHDTVSWYQQALGQGPQFIFQYYEEEERQRGNFPDRFSGHQFPNYSSELNVNALLLGDSALYLCASSRQYGQFSSYEQYFGPGTRLTVT.

The chain is built from TRBV10-3 and TRBJ1-1; no clear D. Germline V gene data show CDR1 as ENHRY and CDR2 as SYGVKD. Trimming cost V 0 bases and J 0 bases, with 8 bases left between them. The CDR3 spans 15 residues. This CDR3 reads CAISESGWMNTEAFF. Here the CDR3 DNA reads TGTGCCATCAGTGAGTCTGGGTGGATGAACACTGAAGCTTTCTTT.

This chain links TRBV11-3 with TRBJ1-2, with TRBD1 as a possible D gene (5 bases). The CDR3 consists of 16 residues. Germline CDR1 is SGHNT and CDR2 is YENEEA. Trimming shortened V by 0 bases and J by 5 bases, and 16 bases separated the two germline ends. The CDR3 region is CASSLDKRGIAYGYTF. CDR3 sequence (DNA): TGTGCCAGCAGCTTAGATAAGAGGGGCATCGCGTATGGCTACACCTTC.

Points on this clone: Other DNA sequences in this specimen translate into the identical CDR3. V is TRBV27 and J is TRBJ2-7; TRBD1 aligns across 8 bases. The V gene end was trimmed by 3 bases and the J gene end by 2 bases; junction bases not matched to a gene: 3. CDR1 MNHEY and CDR2 SMNVEV come from the germline V gene (reference sequence). This CDR3 contains 14 residues. The CDR3 is CASSFTGGTYEQYF. The CDR3 DNA is TGTGCCAGCAGTTTCACAGGGGGGACCTACGAGCAGTACTTC.

J is TRBJ2-1 and V is TRBV28, with 10 positions matching TRBD2. Germline V lookup: CDR1 MDHEN, CDR2 SYDVKM. The CDR3 consists of 15 residues. With 3 bases clipped from V and 8 bases from J, the junction kept 7 bases outside the gene matches. The DNA for the CDR3 is TGTGCCAGCAGTTTTCGGCTAGCGGGAGTCGATGAGCAGTTCTTC. Encoded protein: CASSFRLAGVDEQFF.

The chain recombines TRBV14 with TRBJ2-1, with 11 bases fitting TRBD2. The CDR3 consists of 17 residues. Trimming removed 3 bases from V and 8 bases from J; junction bases left unmatched: 12. CDR1 SGHDN and CDR2 FVKESK come from the germline V gene. The CDR3 protein is CASSHLEASGRNHEQFF. The CDR3 DNA reads as TGTGCCAGCAGCCATCTGGAAGCTAGCGGGAGGAACCATGAGCAGTTCTTC.

The gene calls are TRBV6-4 and TRBJ2-7; D may be TRBD1 (6 bases). Germline V gene lookup returns CDR1 MRHNA and CDR2 SNTAGT. The CDR3 length is 16 residues. The V end lost 2 bases, the J end lost 1 base, and 15 bases lay between the germline ends. The CDR3 protein is CASSDVWGRGSYEQYF. Written as DNA, the CDR3 is TGTGCCAGCAGTGACGTCTGGGGCAGGGGATCCTACGAGCAGTACTTC.

The chain has TRBV19 and TRBJ2-7; weak D call: TRBD2 (6 bases). This CDR3 comprises 13 residues. Trimming removed 8 bases from V and 0 bases from J, with 11 bases in between. The germline gives CDR1 LNHDA, CDR2 SQIVND (reference sequence). In DNA, the CDR3 is TGTGCCAGTTCGGGACTGCACTCCTACGAGCAGTACTTC. It codes for CASSGLHSYEQYF.